What follows is one T cell receptor beta chain and its context. Its antigen is currently unknown. From germline, CDR1 is SGHTA and CDR2 FQGNSA. V lost 2 bases to trimming and J lost 7 bases, with 9 bases between them. The CDR3 consists of 13 residues. The method was immunoSEQ multiplex PCR; TCRdb's version includes in-frame clones alone and lacks a portion of them. This table holds around 100,000 clones, about nine tenths found once. The data originate from a study of graft-versus-host responses after intestinal transplantation. Study-level information: Anti-thymocyte globulin induction was given to all recipients, followed by tacrolimus and steroids for 2 to 4 years.

Points from the study as a whole: GvH clones were identified in recipient marrow, with some first appearing in ileum or blood.

The sequencing here drew on unstimulated CD4+ T cells sorted from spleen or lymph node cells, taken before transplant. The V call is TRBV7-2, the J call TRBJ2-1, with D maybe TRBD2 (5 bases). This TCR came from a human donor who was the organ donor for an intestinal transplant. For the CDR3, the DNA is TGTGCCAGCAGCTTACGGCTAGCAAATGAGCAGTTCTTC. This gives the protein CASSLRLANEQFF.